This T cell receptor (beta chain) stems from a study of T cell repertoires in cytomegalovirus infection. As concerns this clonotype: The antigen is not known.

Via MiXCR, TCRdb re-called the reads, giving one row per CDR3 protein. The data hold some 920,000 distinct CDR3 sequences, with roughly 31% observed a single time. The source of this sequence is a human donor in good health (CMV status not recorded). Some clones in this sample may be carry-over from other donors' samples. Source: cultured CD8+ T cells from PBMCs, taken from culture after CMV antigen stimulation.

CDR3 residues: CATLQQGMKGYTF. The CDR3 nucleotides read TGTGCCACCCTCCAACAGGGTATGAAGGGCTACACCTTC. The chain has TRBV2 and TRBJ1-2; D possibly corresponds to TRBD1 (6 bases). Germline V gene sequence: CDR1 SNHLY, CDR2 FYNNEI. V lost 10 bases to trimming and J lost 8 bases, with 20 bases between them. CDR3 length: 13 residues.